These 28 T cell receptor beta chains came from one sample sequenced in a study of blood T cell repertoires in COVID-19. Libraries were prepared by immunoSEQ multiplex PCR; TCRdb keeps only in-frame clonotypes and omits some of them. The profile shows over 130,000 clones, approximately 85% of them singletons. The sample comprised PBMCs or T cells enriched from blood (not recorded which). The receptors shown here come from a woman aged 45-65 years with acute COVID-19.

This chain links TRBV6-2 or TRBV6-3 with TRBJ1-1, with D uncertain. V was pared by 1 base and J by 1 base, with 4 bases between. The CDR3 extends over 13 amino acids. CDR1 MNHEY and CDR2 SVGEGT come from the germline V gene. CDR3 loop: CASSYWANTEAFF. The CDR3 nucleotides are TGTGCCAGCAGTTACTGGGCGAACACTGAAGCTTTCTTT.

The chain employs TRBV28 and TRBJ1-5; TRBD1 matches 7 bases. J lost 6 bases, V lost 3 bases, and 11 bases had no gene match. CDR1 MDHEN and CDR2 SYDVKM come from the germline V gene. The CDR3 runs to 16 residues. The CDR3 here is CASSFGHRGPGQPQHF. The CDR3 region has the DNA TGTGCCAGCAGTTTCGGTCATAGGGGGCCTGGTCAGCCCCAGCATTTT.

This clone was picked up a small number of times. V and J are TRBV7-9 and TRBJ2-1; maybe TRBD1 (6 bases). V dropped 5 bases and J dropped 5 bases, with 16 bases sitting between them. Germline V CDR1 and CDR2: SEHNR, FQNEAQ (reference sequence). The CDR3 runs to 15 residues. The CDR3 loop is CASSVMGHRNNEQFF. The CDR3 DNA is TGTGCCAGCAGCGTAATGGGACACCGCAACAATGAGCAGTTCTTC.

The V and J genes are TRBV7-2 and TRBJ2-1; D is unresolved. The CDR3 extends over 13 amino acids. V was cut by 6 bases and J by 0 bases, with 6 bases left in between. The V gene's germline CDR1 is SGHTA and CDR2 FQGNSA. The CDR3 region is CASSPGSYNEQFF. CDR3 nucleotides: TGTGCCAGCAGTCCAGGCTCCTACAATGAGCAGTTCTTC.

The V and J genes are TRBV28 and TRBJ1-2; TRBD1 matches 9 bases. Germline CDR1 reads MDHEN; CDR2 reads SYDVKM. This CDR3 region has 16 residues. V was pared by 4 bases and J by 2 bases, with 8 bases of the junction left unmatched. In DNA form, the CDR3 reads TGTGCCAGCAGTTCGGGACAGGGTCAGCCAAACTATGGCTACACCTTC. It yields the protein CASSSGQGQPNYGYTF.

This chain joins TRBV2 and TRBJ1-2, with 11 bases lining up with TRBD1. The CDR3 has 18 residues. V lost 2 bases and J lost 4; bases outside the gene matches: 12. Germline CDR1 is SNHLY and CDR2 is FYNNEI. CDR3 sequence: CASSESGSGTGGFYGYTF. In nucleotides, the CDR3 is TGTGCCAGCAGTGAATCCGGTTCCGGGACAGGGGGATTCTATGGCTACACCTTC.

In this sample, this clone turned up once. The chain couples TRBV5-1 to TRBJ2-3, with TRBD2 identical over 8 bases. The junction had 5 bases not matched to a gene; V was cut back by 3 bases and J by 5 bases. Germline loops: CDR1 SGHRS, CDR2 YFSETQ. The CDR3 spans 14 residues. The CDR3 coding sequence is TGCGCCAGCAGCTCCCAGCGGGAGCGAGATACGCAGTATTTT. This sequence encodes CASSSQRERDTQYF.

The V and J genes are TRBV11-3 and TRBJ2-2, with 8 nucleotides matching TRBD1. Germline V lookup: CDR1 SGHNT, CDR2 YENEEA. Germline trimming cut 8 bases from V and 4 bases from J; bases unmatched to any gene: 6. CDR3 length: 14 amino acids. The CDR3 loop is CASCRDRLTGELFF. For the CDR3, the DNA is TGTGCCAGCTGCCGGGACAGGCTCACCGGGGAGCTGTTTTTT.

This clone was observed many times. V usage is TRBV9 and J usage is TRBJ2-2; 8 nucleotides match TRBD1. Unmatched junction bases numbered 2, after V lost 3 bases and J lost 1 base. The CDR3 has 15 residues. Germline assignment: CDR1 SGDLS and CDR2 YYNGEE. The CDR3 coding sequence is TGTGCCAGCAGCGAGACAGGGGTGAACACCGGGGAGCTGTTTTTT. Residues: CASSETGVNTGELFF.

The CDR3 region has the DNA TGTGCCAGCAGCTGGACAGGGATAGGTACCGGGGAGCTGTTTTTT. Residues: CASSWTGIGTGELFF. The chain carries TRBV28 and TRBJ2-2, with 8 nucleotides matching TRBD1. The CDR3 has 15 residues. CDR1 and CDR2 (germline): MDHEN, SYDVKM. With 6 bases clipped from V and 5 bases from J, the junction kept 8 bases outside the gene matches.

V gene TRBV19 combines with J gene TRBJ1-2, with D possibly TRBD1 on 5 matching bases. Germline CDR1 is LNHDA and CDR2 is SQIVND (reference sequence). Trimming removed 7 bases at V and 2 bases at J, with 11 bases between. This CDR3 is 13 amino acids long. In DNA, the CDR3 is TGTGCCAGTACGTGGCAGGGCAACTATGGCTACACCTTC. Encoded protein: CASTWQGNYGYTF.

This sequence joins TRBV11-2 and TRBJ2-5; TRBD2 matches 10 bases. The germline gives CDR1 SGHAT, CDR2 FQNNGV. The V segment lost 1 base and the J segment 5 bases; nucleotides outside the gene matches: 4. The length of the CDR3 is 15 residues. CDR3 sequence: CASSLGASGSETQYF. Written as DNA, the CDR3 is TGTGCCAGCAGCTTAGGAGCTAGCGGGAGTGAGACCCAGTACTTC.

The chain recombines TRBV4-1 with TRBJ1-4; 9 positions match TRBD1. The CDR3 is 15 residues long. V was clipped by 1 base and J by 12 bases; unmatched bases: 9. Germline lookup yields CDR1 MGHRA and CDR2 YSYEKL. The CDR3 loop reads CASSQVVGQGTQLFF. CDR3 DNA: TGCGCCAGCAGCCAAGTAGTAGGACAGGGGACGCAACTGTTTTTT.

The J gene is TRBJ2-4, the V gene TRBV5-1, with 7 bases lining up with TRBD1. The junction had 5 bases not matched to a gene; V was cut back by 2 bases and J by 6 bases. The CDR3 runs to 14 residues. The germline gives CDR1 SGHRS, CDR2 YFSETQ. The CDR3 DNA is TGCGCCAGCAGCTTTACAGGGGTGGGAAACATTCAGTACTTC. It is translated as CASSFTGVGNIQYF. Combining the CDR3 with reference TRBV5-1 and TRBJ2-4 gives the whole variable domain KAGVTQTPRYLIKTRGQQVTLSCSPISGHRSVSWYQQTPGQGLQFLFEYFSETQRNKGNFPGRFSGRQFSNSRSEMNVSTLELGDSALYLCASSFTGVGNIQYFGAGTRLSVL.

The rearrangement joins TRBV10-3 to TRBJ2-1; TRBD1 matches 9 bases. Germline lookup yields CDR1 ENHRY and CDR2 SYGVKD. J gave up 2 bases and V 3 bases, and 2 bases lay outside the gene matches. The CDR3 covers 15 residues. CDR3: CAISEGDRAYNEQFF. The CDR3 coding sequence is TGTGCCATCAGTGAAGGGGACAGGGCCTACAATGAGCAGTTCTTC.

The chain is built from TRBV27 and TRBJ2-7; tentatively, D is TRBD2 (6 bases). With 8 bases removed from V and 1 base from J, the gap between germline ends came to 12 bases. From germline, CDR1 is MNHEY and CDR2 SMNVEV (reference sequence). This CDR3 comprises 13 residues. The CDR3 region has the DNA TGTGCCAGCCGGAGGGTCGGGTCCTACGAGCAGTACTTC. Residues: CASRRVGSYEQYF.

This chain connects TRBV5-4 to TRBJ2-3; weak D call: TRBD2 (5 bases). CDR1 is SGHNT, CDR2 YYREEE, per germline (reference sequence). CDR3 length: 16 residues. The V gene lost 0 bases and the J gene lost 0 bases, with 11 bases spanning the gap. Written as DNA, the CDR3 is TGTGCCAGCAGCTTGGCCGCGGGCGGGAGCACAGATACGCAGTATTTT. As protein: CASSLAAGGSTDTQYF.

The J gene is TRBJ1-6, the V gene TRBV7-2, with 9 positions matching TRBD1. Germline assignment: CDR1 SGHTA and CDR2 FQGNSA. V shed 4 bases and J 9 bases; nucleotides not matched to a gene: 10. CDR3 length: 16 residues. Written as DNA, the CDR3 is TGTGCCAGCAGCTCCATATCACCGGGACAGGGTTCACCCCTCCACTTT. As protein: CASSSISPGQGSPLHF.

The chain has TRBV2 and TRBJ1-1, with 9 bases identical to TRBD1. V gave up 5 bases and J gave up 0 bases; unmatched junction bases: 4. The CDR3 consists of 15 residues. Germline assignment: CDR1 SNHLY and CDR2 FYNNEI. The CDR3 protein is CASSSGQGMNTEAFF. The CDR3 DNA is TGTGCCAGCAGTTCTGGACAGGGGATGAACACTGAAGCTTTCTTT.

This clone showed up just once. The chain recombines TRBV15 with TRBJ1-1; tentatively, D is TRBD1 (6 bases). This CDR3 is 18 amino acids long. Trimming stripped 4 bases from V and 0 bases from J, with 21 bases between. Per germline, CDR1 LNHNV and CDR2 YYDKDF (reference sequence). CDR3 nucleotide sequence: TGTGCCACCAGCATCCCCCGGGACACACGGTTCATGAACACTGAAGCTTTCTTT. Amino acids: CATSIPRDTRFMNTEAFF.

The sample holds a few counts of this clone. The chain links TRBV28 to TRBJ2-1, with 10 bases fitting TRBD1. J gave up 5 bases and V 1 base, and 2 bases lay outside the gene matches. The CDR3 totals 15 residues. The V gene's germline CDR1 is MDHEN and CDR2 SYDVKM. CDR3 region: CASSLSGTGDNEQFF. CDR3 bases: TGTGCCAGCAGTTTATCCGGGACAGGGGACAATGAGCAGTTCTTC.

The rearrangement uses TRBV25-1 and TRBJ1-2, with D perhaps TRBD1 (6 bases). V gave up 2 bases and J gave up 4 bases, with 8 bases separating them. This CDR3 contains 13 residues. CDR1 is MGHDK, CDR2 SYGVNS, per germline. The CDR3 loop reads CASSEGTFYGYTF. For the CDR3, the DNA is TGTGCCAGCAGTGAAGGGACATTCTATGGCTACACCTTC.

This rearrangement joins TRBV6-5 to TRBJ2-7, with 8 bases aligning to TRBD1. CDR1 and CDR2 from the germline V gene are MNHEY and SVGAGI. The CDR3 spans 14 residues. V lost 7 bases to trimming and J lost 4 bases; unmatched junction nucleotides: 9. DNA for the CDR3: TGTGCCAGCACCGCCCGGACAGGGAGTTACGAGCAGTACTTC. Its protein product is CASTARTGSYEQYF.

This clone was observed a few times. The genes are TRBV5-1 and TRBJ2-1; no definite D call. V was pared by 0 bases and J by 4 bases, with 11 bases between. The CDR3 is 15 amino acids. CDR1 is SGHRS, CDR2 YFSETQ, per germline. The CDR3 is CASSLEGSDYNEQFF. The CDR3, as DNA: TGCGCCAGCAGCTTGGAAGGCAGCGATTACAATGAGCAGTTCTTC.

The CDR3 protein is CAISPLPVRLAGAGEQFF. CDR3 in DNA: TGTGCCATCAGCCCCCTACCCGTTCGGCTAGCGGGAGCCGGTGAGCAGTTCTTC. The rearrangement joins TRBV10-3 to TRBJ2-1, with 10 bases fitting TRBD2. This CDR3 region has 18 residues. The V gene end was trimmed by 6 bases and the J gene end by 9 bases; junction bases not matched to a gene: 20. Germline-derived CDR1 and CDR2 are ENHRY and SYGVKD.

This rearrangement joins TRBV9 to TRBJ2-3; 7 bases match TRBD2. The CDR3 totals 15 residues. With 0 bases clipped from V and 2 bases from J, the junction kept 3 bases outside the gene matches. Germline loops: CDR1 SGDLS, CDR2 YYNGEE. This CDR3 is CASSVGTSVTDTQYF. CDR3 nucleotides: TGTGCCAGCAGCGTAGGAACTAGCGTCACAGATACGCAGTATTTT.

The chain links TRBV4-2 to TRBJ1-1; D is unresolved. This CDR3 is built from 13 residues. V shed 6 bases and J shed 2 bases, with 10 bases lying between them. The germline V gene has CDR1 LGHNA and CDR2 YNFKEQ. This CDR3 is CASSPSQNTEAFF. Written as DNA, the CDR3 is TGTGCCAGCAGTCCCAGTCAAAACACTGAAGCTTTCTTT.

A note on this clone: The same CDR3 arises from other DNA sequences in this sample as well. As DNA, the CDR3 is TGTGCCAGCAGTGTGTCGGGAGGAACAGATACGCAGTATTTT. It codes for CASSVSGGTDTQYF. V usage is TRBV2 and J usage is TRBJ2-3; 7 bases fit TRBD2. The CDR3 spans 14 residues. Per the germline V gene, CDR1 is SNHLY and CDR2 is FYNNEI. V lost 4 bases and J lost 3; bases outside the gene matches: 4.